One sample yielded the 27 T cell receptor beta chains listed below, sequenced in a study of vaccination and CD4 T cells after COVID-19. The Oncomine TCR Beta short-read assay was applied to DNA of cultured CD4+ T cells. One entry per CDR3 protein results from TCRdb running MiXCR on the PCR reads. The sample holds around 12,000 distinct CDR3 sequences, 30% to 40% seen once. Treatment meaning: roughly ten-day PBMC culture with coronavirus spike peptide pools or control peptides (ViraFEST assay). These receptors have no identified antigens. This specimen was CD4+ T cells from blood, cultured in vitro, taken before SARS-CoV-2 vaccination. The source is a human donor who received a COVID-19 vaccine.

This rearrangement joins TRBV10-3 to TRBJ2-7; D is unclear. CDR3 length equals 11 residues. Germline CDR1 is ENHRY and CDR2 is SYGVKD. V gave up 3 bases and J gave up 0 bases, with 0 bases separating them. CDR3 loop: CAISDSYEQYF. In nucleotides, the CDR3 is TGTGCCATCAGTGACTCCTACGAGCAGTACTTC.

This chain connects TRBV21-1 to TRBJ1-4; the table calls TRBD1, which could not be checked here. TRBV21-1 is annotated as a pseudogene. This CDR3 has 15 residues. In nucleotides, the CDR3 is TGTGCCAGCAGCCCCGGGGGGCCACGGGATGAAAAACTGTTTTTT. This sequence encodes CASSPGGPRDEKLFF.

This chain connects TRBV20-1 to TRBJ1-5, with unresolved D. With 4 bases removed from V and 1 base from J, the gap between germline ends came to 5 bases. The CDR3 runs to 12 residues. Germline V gives CDR1 DFQATT, CDR2 SNEGSKA (reference sequence). CDR3 sequence reads: CSATRSNQPQHF. DNA of the CDR3: TGCAGTGCTACAAGGAGCAATCAGCCCCAGCATTTT.

The V call is TRBV30, the J call TRBJ1-5; D remains unclear. This CDR3 is 14 amino acids long. The V end was cut by 3 bases, the J end by 1 base, with 10 bases between. CDR1 is GTSNPN and CDR2 is SVGIG in the germline V gene (reference sequence). CDR3 sequence (DNA): TGTGCCTGGAGCACTGGACTGAGCAATCAGCCCCAGCATTTT. This encodes CAWSTGLSNQPQHF.

This clonotype was counted between two and nine times. V is TRBV10-3 and J is TRBJ1-1, with D uncertain. The V end was cut by 4 bases, the J end by 7 bases, with 10 bases between. The CDR3 is made up of 12 amino acids. The germline CDR1 and CDR2 sequences are ENHRY and SYGVKD. DNA for the CDR3: TGTGCCATCAGTGGATTAGGTAATGAAGCTTTCTTT. This translates into CAISGLGNEAFF.

CDR3 sequence reads: CSARDLKTSGGEYQETQYF. CDR3 bases: TGCAGTGCTAGAGATCTTAAGACTAGCGGGGGGGAGTACCAAGAGACCCAGTACTTC. V gene TRBV20-1 combines with J gene TRBJ2-5; 14 positions agree with TRBD2. With V trimmed by 0 bases and J by 0 bases, 9 bases remained unmatched. Germline values: CDR1 DFQATT, CDR2 SNEGSKA (reference sequence). CDR3 length: 19 residues.

V usage is TRBV24-1 and J usage is TRBJ2-3, with TRBD1 matching over 9 bases. Germline CDR1 and CDR2: KGHDR and SFDVKD. This CDR3 contains 16 residues. With V trimmed by 4 bases and J by 3 bases, 7 bases remained unmatched. The CDR3 nucleotides are TGTGCCACCAGTGAGTACAGGGGGCTCGGGACAGATACGCAGTATTTT. Residues: CATSEYRGLGTDTQYF.

J is TRBJ2-2 and V is TRBV20-1, with 8 bases aligning to TRBD1. The CDR3 is 19 residues long. Trimming removed 5 bases from V and 5 bases from J; junction bases left unmatched: 22. Germline V gene data show CDR1 as DFQATT and CDR2 as SNEGSKA (reference sequence). The CDR3 nucleotides are TGCAGTGCTCTTCGAGCCGGGACAGGAGGAGTTGAAGGGACCGGGGAGCTGTTTTTT. It specifies CSALRAGTGGVEGTGELFF.

The gene calls are TRBV12-2 and TRBJ2-3. TRBV12-2 is classified as a pseudogene. This CDR3 comprises 15 residues. The CDR3 is CASRHPRKNTDTQYF. The CDR3 region has the DNA TGTGCAAGTCGACACCCACGGAAAAACACAGATACGCAGTATTTT.

This sequence joins TRBV10-3 and TRBJ2-1; 11 bases align to TRBD2. CDR3 length: 18 amino acids. V lost 5 bases to trimming and J lost 4 bases; unmatched junction nucleotides: 13. CDR1 ENHRY and CDR2 SYGVKD come from the germline V gene. Written as DNA, the CDR3 is TGTGCCATCAGTCTGGACACCCCGGGACTAGCGGCATACAATGAGCAGTTCTTC. It codes for CAISLDTPGLAAYNEQFF.

This rearrangement joins TRBV5-1 to TRBJ1-3; no definite D call. Germline V gene sequence: CDR1 SGHRS, CDR2 YFSETQ. The CDR3 consists of 14 residues. V was cut by 0 bases and J by 1 base, with 5 bases left in between. This CDR3 reads CASSLGGSGNTIYF. Written as DNA, the CDR3 is TGCGCCAGCAGCTTGGGGGGTTCTGGAAACACCATATATTTT.

The rearrangement joins TRBV6-1 to TRBJ1-1; 8 nucleotides align to TRBD1. The CDR3 contains 14 residues. The V segment lost 5 bases and the J segment 1 base; nucleotides outside the gene matches: 3. Per germline, CDR1 MNHNS and CDR2 SASEGT. CDR3 DNA: TGTGCCAGCAGTACTGGACAGGGGAACACTGAAGCTTTCTTT. Its protein product is CASSTGQGNTEAFF.

V is TRBV5-1 and J is TRBJ2-1; the D gene is possibly TRBD2 (7 bases). This CDR3 region has 15 residues. Trimming stripped 0 bases from V and 5 bases from J, with 12 bases between. The germline CDR1 and CDR2 sequences are SGHRS and YFSETQ. The CDR3 nucleotides are TGCGCCAGCAGCTTGGGGGGGGGCCTGAACAATGAGCAGTTCTTC. Protein product: CASSLGGGLNNEQFF.

The rearrangement joins TRBV7-9 to TRBJ1-1, with D possibly matching TRBD1 (6 bases). Deletions cut 5 bases from V and 6 bases from J, with 16 bases between. Per germline, CDR1 SEHNR and CDR2 FQNEAQ (reference sequence). This CDR3 contains 14 residues. The CDR3 is CASSPDRFGAEAFF. CDR3 nucleotides: TGTGCCAGCAGCCCTGACAGGTTTGGGGCTGAAGCTTTCTTT.

The chain joins TRBV6-2 or TRBV6-3 to TRBJ2-1; 7 bases are a match to TRBD1. The CDR3 extends over 14 amino acids. Germline lookup yields CDR1 MNHEY and CDR2 SVGEGT. Trimming at V came to 5 bases and at J to 7 bases, leaving 8 bases not matched to a gene. The CDR3 loop is CASSVNLQGNEQFF. CDR3 in DNA: TGTGCCAGCAGTGTTAACCTACAGGGGAATGAGCAGTTCTTC.

This clonotype has more than one count but fewer than ten. The rearrangement uses TRBV20-1 and TRBJ1-5; D is unresolved. Trimming cost V 3 bases and J 5 bases, with 11 bases left between them. Germline V lookup: CDR1 DFQATT, CDR2 SNEGSKA (reference sequence). The CDR3 covers 13 residues. CDR3 in amino acids: CSASSGRDQPQHF. The CDR3, as DNA: TGCAGTGCTAGTTCGGGGAGGGATCAGCCCCAGCATTTT.

This clonotype has more than one count but fewer than ten. The genes are TRBV25-1 and TRBJ1-1; D uncertain. V dropped 8 bases and J dropped 1 base, with 14 bases sitting between them. Germline V gene sequence: CDR1 MGHDK, CDR2 SYGVNS. The CDR3 totals 14 residues. Here the CDR3 reads CASGNDRANTEAFF. In nucleotides, the CDR3 is TGTGCCAGCGGGAATGACCGAGCGAACACTGAAGCTTTCTTT.

The V call is TRBV30, the J call TRBJ2-3, with unresolved D. V dropped 3 bases and J dropped 3 bases, with 10 bases sitting between them. There are 13 residues in the CDR3. In germline, CDR1 is GTSNPN, CDR2 SVGIG (reference sequence). This CDR3 reads CAWSSWVTDTQYF. The CDR3, as DNA: TGTGCCTGGAGCAGTTGGGTTACAGATACGCAGTATTTT. The variable domain in full, completed from reference TRBV30 and TRBJ2-3, reads SQTIHQWPATLVQPVGSPLSLECTVEGTSNPNLYWYRQAAGRGLQLLFYSVGIGQISSEVPQNLSASRPQDRQFILSSKKLLLSDSGFYLCAWSSWVTDTQYFGPGTRLTVL.

The gene calls are TRBV24-1 and TRBJ1-1; D is unresolved. Trimming cost V 5 bases and J 4 bases, with 7 bases left between them. The CDR3 extends over 12 amino acids. Germline lookup yields CDR1 KGHDR and CDR2 SFDVKD. The CDR3 region is CATSATGTEAFF. The CDR3 coding sequence is TGTGCCACCAGTGCCACGGGCACTGAAGCTTTCTTT.

This chain connects TRBV10-3 to TRBJ2-3; a possible D gene is TRBD1 (5 bases). This CDR3 spans 11 amino acids. V lost 11 bases, J lost 4 bases, and 10 bases lay in between. Germline V gene data show CDR1 as ENHRY and CDR2 as SYGVKD. CDR3 DNA: TGTGCCGCAGGGTTGGCAGATACGCAGTATTTT. Residues: CAAGLADTQYF.

Worth noting for this clonotype: The junction departs from germline at one end; a sequencing error may be responsible. The chain joins TRBV20-1 to TRBJ2-2, with 10 bases identical to TRBD1. Per germline, CDR1 DFQATT and CDR2 SNEGSKA (reference sequence). The length of the CDR3 is 17 residues. The CDR3 sequence: CSAGDGTGDPNTGELFF. DNA of the CDR3: TGCAGTGCTGGAGATGGGACAGGGGACCCGAACACCGGGGAGCTGTTTTTT.

This clonotype was seen more than once but under ten times. The rearrangement joins TRBV11-3 to TRBJ2-4; either TRBD1 or TRBD2 may supply D (6 bases each). Trimming took 4 bases from V and 0 from J, leaving 19 bases between them. Per germline, CDR1 SGHNT and CDR2 YENEEA. This CDR3 has 18 amino acids. The CDR3 DNA reads TGTGCCAGCAGCTCGGGGCGGGGCAGGGGACAAGCCAAAAACATTCAGTACTTC. Protein product: CASSSGRGRGQAKNIQYF.

This chain uses TRBV25-1 with TRBJ2-7, with 10 positions matching TRBD2. The V gene's germline CDR1 is MGHDK and CDR2 SYGVNS. V shed 7 bases and J 7 bases; nucleotides not matched to a gene: 10. This CDR3 has 14 amino acids. CDR3 DNA: TGTGCCAGCAATAGAGCGGGGGGGAATAGGGAGCAGTACTTC. It specifies CASNRAGGNREQYF.

Within the sample, this clonotype is medium-sized. V is TRBV20-1 and J is TRBJ1-2, with TRBD1 as a possible D gene (6 bases). Germline V gives CDR1 DFQATT, CDR2 SNEGSKA (reference sequence). Trimming shortened V by 3 bases and J by 5 bases, and 13 bases separated the two germline ends. The CDR3 has 13 amino acids. The CDR3 nucleotides are TGCAGTGCTAGTCTCCGGGACAAGTATGGCTACACCTTC. Its translation is CSASLRDKYGYTF.

V and J are TRBV30 and TRBJ1-1; D is unclear. This CDR3 spans 15 amino acids. The germline V and J ends were trimmed by 5 bases and 11 bases, with 27 bases remaining between them. Germline CDR1 GTSNPN, CDR2 SVGIG (reference sequence). This chain's CDR3 is CAWYPSFLRTLEAFF. Here the CDR3 DNA reads TGTGCCTGGTATCCATCCTTTCTGAGGACCTTGGAGGCTTTCTTT.

This clonotype was picked up a small number of times. CDR3 region: CASSRKQGAEGYTF. In nucleotides, the CDR3 is TGCGCCAGCAGCAGGAAACAGGGGGCTGAAGGCTACACCTTC. The chain has TRBV5-1 and TRBJ1-2, with 9 bases aligning to TRBD1. This CDR3 spans 14 amino acids. From germline, CDR1 is SGHRS and CDR2 YFSETQ. The V gene end was trimmed by 4 bases and the J gene end by 8 bases; junction bases not matched to a gene: 9.

The chain couples TRBV12-3 or TRBV12-4 to TRBJ2-5, with a possible D match to TRBD2 (5 bases). This CDR3 spans 15 amino acids. With 3 bases removed from V and 5 bases from J, the gap between germline ends came to 16 bases. CDR3 in amino acids: CASSFASVRVETQYF. Here the CDR3 DNA reads TGTGCCAGCAGTTTTGCGTCCGTGAGGGTTGAGACCCAGTACTTC.